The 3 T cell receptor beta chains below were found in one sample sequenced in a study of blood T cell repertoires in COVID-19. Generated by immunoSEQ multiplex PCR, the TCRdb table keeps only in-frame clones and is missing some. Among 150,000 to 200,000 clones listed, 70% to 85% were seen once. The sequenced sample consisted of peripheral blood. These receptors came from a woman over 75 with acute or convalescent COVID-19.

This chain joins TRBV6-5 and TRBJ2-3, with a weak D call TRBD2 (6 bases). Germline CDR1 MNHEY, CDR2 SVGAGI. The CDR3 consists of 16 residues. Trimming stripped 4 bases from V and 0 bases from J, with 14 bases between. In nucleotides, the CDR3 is TGTGCCAGCAGTTCGCGGGGCGTTCCTAGCACAGATACGCAGTATTTT. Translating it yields CASSSRGVPSTDTQYF.

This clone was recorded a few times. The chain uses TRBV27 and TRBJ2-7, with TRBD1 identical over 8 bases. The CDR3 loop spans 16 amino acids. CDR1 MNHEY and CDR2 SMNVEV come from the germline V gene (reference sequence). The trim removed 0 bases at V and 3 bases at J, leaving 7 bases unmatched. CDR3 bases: TGTGCCAGCAGTTTATCGTGGGTAGACAGGGGCTACGAGCAGTACTTC. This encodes CASSLSWVDRGYEQYF.

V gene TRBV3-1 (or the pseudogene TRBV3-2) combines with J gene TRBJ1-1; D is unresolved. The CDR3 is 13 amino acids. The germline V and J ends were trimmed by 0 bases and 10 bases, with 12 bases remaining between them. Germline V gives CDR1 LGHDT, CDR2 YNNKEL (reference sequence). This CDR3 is CASSQDTRSGAFF. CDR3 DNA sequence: TGTGCCAGCAGCCAAGATACCAGATCAGGAGCTTTCTTT.